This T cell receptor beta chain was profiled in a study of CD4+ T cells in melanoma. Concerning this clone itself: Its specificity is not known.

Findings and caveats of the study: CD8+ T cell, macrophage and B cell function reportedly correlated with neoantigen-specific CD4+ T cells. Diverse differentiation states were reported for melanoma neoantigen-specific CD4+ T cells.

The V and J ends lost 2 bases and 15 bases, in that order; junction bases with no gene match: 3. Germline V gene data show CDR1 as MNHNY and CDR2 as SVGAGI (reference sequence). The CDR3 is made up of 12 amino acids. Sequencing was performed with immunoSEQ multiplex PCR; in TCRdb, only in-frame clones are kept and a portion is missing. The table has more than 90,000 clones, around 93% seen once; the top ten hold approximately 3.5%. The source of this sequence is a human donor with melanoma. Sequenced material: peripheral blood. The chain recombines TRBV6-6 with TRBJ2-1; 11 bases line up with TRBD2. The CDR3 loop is CASSYGTSGRFF. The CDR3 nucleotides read TGTGCCAGCAGTTACGGGACTAGCGGAAGGTTCTTC.